A selection of T cell receptor beta chains follows, all from one sample in a study of blood T cell repertoires in COVID-19. Using immunoSEQ multiplex PCR, the repertoire was profiled, and TCRdb retains in-frame clones only, with some absent. The table lists some 390,000 clones, more than 80% of them singletons. Specimen: PBMCs or T cells enriched from blood (not recorded which). These receptors were taken from a man aged 30-40 years who had recovered from COVID-19. Both conserved end residues are part of each CDR3.

j_call v_call cdr3_aa
TRBJ1-1 TRBV18 CASSPRESGEAFF
TRBJ2-1 TRBV3-1/TRBV3-2 CASSQETRASGIDNEQFF
TRBJ1-4 TRBV18 CASSGQGYEKLFF
TRBJ2-1 TRBV12-5 CASARSGTGGNEQFF
TRBJ2-1 TRBV11-2 CASSLTRTVYNEQFF
TRBJ2-1 TRBV24-1 CATSPPSPSGNNEQFF
TRBJ1-4 TRBV28 CASSDNGAFPQKLFF
TRBJ2-2 TRBV3-1/TRBV3-2 CASSRTGGAGTGELFF
TRBJ2-1 TRBV10-2 CASSEQREVEQFF
TRBJ2-7 TRBV15 CATSRRDRPYEQYF
TRBJ2-5 TRBV3-1/TRBV3-2 CASSQDLTSGRETQYF
TRBJ2-7 TRBV10-3 CAIAQPSIPNEQYF
TRBJ2-7 TRBV7-9 CASSPRTSGSMQYF
TRBJ1-1 TRBV28 CASSLQGARSEAFF
TRBJ2-1 TRBV11-2 CASSLSLRNGGRNEQFF
TRBJ1-6 TRBV10-3 CAISESTGSSNSPLHF
TRBJ2-7 TRBV5-4 CASSQGLAGESGQYF
TRBJ1-5 TRBV27 CASSWGGPDNQPQHF
TRBJ2-7 TRBV25-1 CASSGPGTVSYEQYF
TRBJ1-2 TRBV27 CASRQTGGANYGYTF
TRBJ2-7 TRBV6-1 CASSVAGGGEQYF
TRBJ2-5 TRBV21-1 CASSKDPMAVQETQYF
TRBJ2-7 TRBV30 CAWGRFRSQYF
TRBJ1-2 TRBV6-2/TRBV6-3 CASSYSAGGDGYTF
TRBJ2-1 TRBV2 CASSGETGGLNEQFF
TRBJ2-1 TRBV11-2 CASSLDQQGHNEQFF
TRBJ2-7 TRBV6-1 CASSDFGTRGQYF
TRBJ2-5 TRBV20-1 CSASPGGRETQYF
TRBJ1-1 TRBV15 CATSRVQNTEAFF
TRBJ1-5 TRBV7-2 CASTRGPGQPQHF
TRBJ1-6 TRBV2 CASSEWETTLHF
TRBJ1-2 TRBV5-1 CASSLGQGAGYTF
TRBJ1-4 TRBV2 CASSVAGVDRVGEKLFF
TRBJ1-1 TRBV12-5 CASGFLTTRRANTEAFF
TRBJ1-1 TRBV5-4 CASSPGGDSYTEAFF
TRBJ1-5 TRBV11-2 CASSSPGGGIQHF
TRBJ2-2 TRBV10-1 CASSRTSHTGELFF
TRBJ2-1 TRBV19 CASSIGSGSLNEQFF
TRBJ2-7 TRBV6-5 CASSYSYSSYEQYF
TRBJ2-7 TRBV12-5 CASGRGYEQYF
TRBJ2-7 TRBV5-8 CASSLDLAYEQYF
TRBJ2-7 TRBV4-1 CASSQAGTSGNPYVGQYF